This TCR beta chain was captured in a study of shared clonotypes between healthy human individuals. It was at deep level that the assay was run. The protocol was immunoSEQ multiplex PCR, while the TCRdb copy is restricted to in-frame clones and leaves out a portion. Seen here are about 2.5 million clones, 92% observed once, and the top ten hold 0.37%. As to this clone: At one end the junction does not follow the germline gene, possibly because of a read error.

The length of the CDR3 is 14 residues. The V gene's germline CDR1 is MGHRA and CDR2 YSYEKL. Sequencing used naive CD4+ T cells from PBMCs. The subset denotes: CD45RA+ positively selected. This receptor was taken from a young man in good health. Some clones in this sample may be carry-over from other donors' samples. V usage is TRBV4-1 and J usage is TRBJ2-7; TRBD1 matches 7 bases. The CDR3 coding sequence is TGCGCCAGCCGCCAAGGGGACAGATCCTACGAGCAGTACTTC. Encoded protein: CASRQGDRSYEQYF.